What follows describes a single T cell receptor (beta chain). The target antigen is unknown. This sample was included in a study of OX40 agonist ivuxolimab in advanced cancers. Study-level results: More expanded clones were seen, on average, in CD8+ T cells than in CD4+.

Repertoires were generated with immunoSEQ multiplex PCR, while TCRdb's copy carries only in-frame clones and drops some. This table has tens of thousands of clones, roughly 85% appearing once. CDR3 length equals 16 residues. CDR1 and CDR2 (germline): MNHNY, SVGAGI (reference sequence). The germline V and J ends were trimmed by 2 bases and 4 bases, with 12 bases remaining between them. This sequence originates from an adult with an advanced solid tumor such as melanoma, head and neck, liver or kidney cancer. Sequencing was performed on CD4+ or CD8+ T cells sorted from blood, taken in a trial of the OX40 agonist ivuxolimab. The chain joins TRBV6-6 to TRBJ2-6; D is uncertain. The CDR3 reads CASSYALGGGANVLTF. CDR3 DNA sequence: TGTGCCAGCAGTTACGCCCTAGGTGGAGGGGCCAACGTCCTGACTTTC.